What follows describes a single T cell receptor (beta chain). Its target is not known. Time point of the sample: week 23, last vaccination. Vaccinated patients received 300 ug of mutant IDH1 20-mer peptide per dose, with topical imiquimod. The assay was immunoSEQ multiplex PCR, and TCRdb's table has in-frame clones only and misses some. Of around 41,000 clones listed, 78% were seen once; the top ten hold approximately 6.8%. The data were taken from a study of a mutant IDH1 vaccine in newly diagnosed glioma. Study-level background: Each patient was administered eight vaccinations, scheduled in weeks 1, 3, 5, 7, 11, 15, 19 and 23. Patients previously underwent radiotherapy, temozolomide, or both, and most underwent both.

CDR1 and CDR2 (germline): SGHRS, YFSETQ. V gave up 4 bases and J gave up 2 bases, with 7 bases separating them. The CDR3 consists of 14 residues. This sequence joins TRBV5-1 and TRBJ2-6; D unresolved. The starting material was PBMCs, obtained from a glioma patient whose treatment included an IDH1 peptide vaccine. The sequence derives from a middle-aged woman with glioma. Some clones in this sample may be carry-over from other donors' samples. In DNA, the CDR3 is TGCGCCAGCAGCACTGGTCCTGGGGCCAACGTCCTGACTTTC. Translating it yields CASSTGPGANVLTF.